The 22 T cell receptor beta chains below all came from one sample that was sequenced in a study of regulatory T cells in long-lasting Graves disease (dated by TCRdb to the early 2020s). The receptor library was made with multiplex PCR. Sequenced using an Illumina HiSeq 4000. To build TCR beta libraries, CDR3 regions were amplified by Arm-PCR using iRepertoire HTBI primers. The raw public reads went through TCRdb reprocessing: fastp at Q25, MiXCR clone calling, in-frame beta chains kept. When rows share a CDR3 protein, they turn into one entry using the most common DNA and genes. The table for this sample lists some 250,000 distinct CDR3 sequences; 18% of them were counted only once. Around 15% of the sample goes to the ten largest clones. Explained via the paper, the time point label denotes: newly diagnosed GD, antithyroid drugs for less than 3 months. For both TCR sequencing and RNA sequencing, RNA was extracted from PBMCs using TRIzol.

These same data were also listed under a study on T cells in Graves' hyperthyroidism and ophthalmopathy.

This specimen consisted of peripheral blood mononuclear cells (PBMCs), obtained at new diagnosis, from a patient treated with antithyroid drugs. The receptors originated from a woman aged 25 to 39 with Graves disease. Donor details come from another sample of the same person, matched by shared clones.

This clonotype was detected ten times or more. The chain recombines TRBV3-1 with TRBJ2-7; the match to TRBD1 covers 7 bases. The CDR3 contains 13 residues. The V and J ends lost 2 bases and 3 bases, in that order; junction bases with no gene match: 1. Per germline, CDR1 LGHDT and CDR2 YNNKEL (reference sequence). Here the CDR3 DNA reads TGTGCCAGCAGCCAAAACAGGGGCTACGAGCAGTACTTC. Its translation is CASSQNRGYEQYF.

This clonotype was counted ten times or more. The chain couples TRBV3-1 to TRBJ2-3; 7 bases fit TRBD1. V lost 2 bases to trimming and J lost 4 bases; unmatched junction nucleotides: 6. This CDR3 is 15 amino acids long. CDR1 and CDR2 from the germline V gene are LGHDT and YNNKEL (reference sequence). DNA for the CDR3: TGTGCCAGCAGCCAAAATATAGGGGGCGCAGATACGCAGTATTTT. Translation: CASSQNIGGADTQYF.

This sequence joins TRBV20-1 and TRBJ2-1, with 8 nucleotides matching TRBD2. This CDR3 spans 15 amino acids. Trimming took 3 bases from V and 4 from J; bases not matched to a gene: 8. Germline values: CDR1 DFQATT, CDR2 SNEGSKA (reference sequence). The CDR3 coding sequence is TGCAGTGCTAGCGGGGGTAGCGGGGATTACAATGAGCAGTTCTTC. This gives the protein CSASGGSGDYNEQFF.

Many counts were recorded for this clonotype. V and J are TRBV2 and TRBJ1-6; D uncertain. This CDR3 region has 15 residues. The V end was cut by 5 bases, the J end by 4 bases, with 12 bases between. Germline V gene sequence: CDR1 SNHLY, CDR2 FYNNEI. The CDR3 DNA reads TGTGCCAGCAGTAAGAGGTCCCCTTATAATTCACCCCTCCACTTT. It codes for CASSKRSPYNSPLHF. Full variable domain (rest looked up from reference TRBV2 and TRBJ1-6): EPEVTQTPSHQVTQMGQEVILRCVPISNHLYFYWYRQILGQKVEFLVSFYNNEISEKSEIFDDQFSVERPDGSNFTLKIRSTKLEDSAMYFCASSKRSPYNSPLHFGNGTRLTVT.

In DNA, the CDR3 is TGTGCCAGCAGTCCACGACTAGCAGATACGCAGTATTTT. Translating gives CASSPRLADTQYF. The gene calls are TRBV28 and TRBJ2-3, with a possible D match to TRBD2 (6 bases). Germline V gene data show CDR1 as MDHEN and CDR2 as SYDVKM. This CDR3 spans 13 amino acids. The ends were cut back, 5 bases at V and 4 bases at J, with 10 bases in the middle.

This clonotype was recorded many times. J is TRBJ2-7 and V is TRBV6-1; tentatively, D is TRBD1 (5 bases). Trimming took 7 bases from V and 0 from J, leaving 13 bases between them. Germline CDR1 is MNHNS and CDR2 is SASEGT. The CDR3 totals 14 residues. The CDR3 sequence: CASTHEGVSYEQYF. The CDR3 DNA reads TGTGCCAGCACCCACGAAGGGGTCTCCTACGAGCAGTACTTC.

This clonotype showed up just a few times. This chain uses TRBV6-1 with TRBJ1-5; 7 bases are a match to TRBD1. The CDR3 totals 15 residues. The germline V gene has CDR1 MNHNS and CDR2 SASEGT. The J segment lost 7 bases and the V segment lost 0 bases, leaving 6 bases of the junction unmatched. DNA for the CDR3: TGTGCCAGCAGTGAAGCCGGCAGGGGGGAGCAGCCCCAGCATTTT. Amino acid sequence: CASSEAGRGEQPQHF.

This clonotype was observed many times. The chain recombines TRBV28 with TRBJ1-5; TRBD1 might be the D (6 bases). The V gene lost 6 bases and the J gene lost 0 bases, with 24 bases spanning the gap. Germline values: CDR1 MDHEN, CDR2 SYDVKM. This CDR3 spans 19 amino acids. Here the CDR3 reads CASRPAAGGASDSNQPQHF. The CDR3 DNA reads as TGTGCCAGCAGGCCCGCCGCTGGGGGCGCTTCGGATAGCAATCAGCCCCAGCATTTT.

J is TRBJ1-2 and V is TRBV7-8, with TRBD1 matching 8 bases. Trimming at V came to 1 base and at J to 4 bases, leaving 5 bases not matched to a gene. Looked up from germline, CDR1 is SGHVS and CDR2 is FQNEAQ. This CDR3 is 15 amino acids long. This chain's CDR3 is CASSLDAGTGYGYTF. The CDR3 DNA is TGTGCCAGCAGCTTAGATGCCGGGACAGGCTATGGCTACACCTTC.

Concerning this clonotype: At one end, the junction sequence differs from germline, possibly due to a read error. The V call is TRBV7-7, the J call TRBJ2-3, with D unresolved. Germline V lookup: CDR1 SSHAT, CDR2 FNYEAQ (reference sequence). This CDR3 spans 15 amino acids. The CDR3 nucleotides are TGTGCTAGCAGCTTCGGGTCCGGCCTGGGAGATACGCAGTATTTT. It specifies CASSFGSGLGDTQYF.

The sample holds a few counts of this clonotype. V is TRBV5-4 and J is TRBJ1-1; 8 nucleotides match TRBD1. This CDR3 spans 15 amino acids. The V gene's germline CDR1 is SGHNT and CDR2 YYREEE (reference sequence). The V gene end was trimmed by 4 bases and the J gene end by 6 bases; junction bases not matched to a gene: 11. The CDR3, as DNA: TGTGCCAGCAGCCACCGGACAGGGTCGATGGCTGAAGCTTTCTTT. It yields the protein CASSHRTGSMAEAFF.

The sample holds many counts of this clonotype. This chain uses TRBV24-1 with TRBJ1-5, with D tentatively TRBD1 (6 bases). This CDR3 spans 16 amino acids. With 9 bases removed from V and 4 bases from J, the gap between germline ends came to 21 bases. Germline CDR1 KGHDR, CDR2 SFDVKD. The CDR3 reads CATLGDTMIGNQPQHF. DNA for the CDR3: TGTGCCACCCTCGGGGACACCATGATAGGAAATCAGCCCCAGCATTTT.

In regard to this clonotype: This may be a read error: a much more frequent sequence differs by one nucleotide. Likely a read error: the CDR3 ends without its conserved phenylalanine or tryptophan. The rearrangement links TRBV5-6 to TRBJ1-2, with D unclear. The CDR3 has 14 residues. CDR1 is SGHDT and CDR2 is YYEEEE in the germline V gene. Deletions cut 6 bases from V and 0 bases from J, with 12 bases between. CDR3 residues: CASIVFGANYGYTL. The CDR3 nucleotides read TGTGCCAGCATCGTCTTTGGGGCTAACTATGGCTACACCCTC.

This clonotype was observed at least ten times. The chain employs TRBV20-1 and TRBJ2-3; no clear D. This CDR3 is 15 amino acids long. Deletions cut 1 base from V and 0 bases from J, with 11 bases between. Germline assignment: CDR1 DFQATT and CDR2 SNEGSKA (reference sequence). CDR3 in amino acids: CSARVGPSSTDTQYF. CDR3 nucleotides: TGCAGTGCTAGAGTCGGCCCTTCCAGCACAGATACGCAGTATTTT.

The chain combines TRBV18 with TRBJ1-4; TRBD1 agrees at 10 bases. CDR3 length: 16 amino acids. The germline V gene has CDR1 KGHSH and CDR2 LQKENI. J was trimmed by 2 bases and V by 5 bases; bases with no gene match: 5. The chain's CDR3 is CASSSRTGGTNEKLFF. The CDR3 nucleotides are TGTGCCAGCTCATCTCGGACAGGGGGGACTAATGAAAAACTGTTTTTT.

This clonotype was found many times. The chain joins TRBV27 to TRBJ1-1, with D perhaps TRBD1 (5 bases). V shed 0 bases and J shed 5 bases, with 16 bases lying between them. There are 16 residues in the CDR3. Per germline, CDR1 MNHEY and CDR2 SMNVEV (reference sequence). The chain's CDR3 is CASSLSVPGVATEAFF. In DNA, the CDR3 is TGTGCCAGCAGTTTATCGGTCCCGGGGGTGGCGACTGAAGCTTTCTTT.

There are many counts of this clonotype. This chain joins TRBV20-1 and TRBJ2-5, with 12 positions matching TRBD2. Germline values: CDR1 DFQATT, CDR2 SNEGSKA (reference sequence). This CDR3 comprises 16 residues. Trimming at V came to 0 bases and at J to 2 bases, leaving 4 bases not matched to a gene. The CDR3 nucleotides are TGCAGTGCTAGAGAACTAGCGGGGGGTTGGCAAGAGACCCAGTACTTC. Its protein is CSARELAGGWQETQYF.

This rearrangement joins TRBV20-1 to TRBJ2-1; 11 bases map to TRBD2. Germline CDR1 DFQATT, CDR2 SNEGSKA (reference sequence). V was clipped by 6 bases and J by 5 bases; unmatched bases: 6. There are 14 residues in the CDR3. CDR3 sequence: CSAPGLADHNEQFF. The DNA of the CDR3 is TGCAGTGCGCCGGGACTAGCGGACCACAATGAGCAGTTCTTC.

This clonotype has ten or more counts. The rearrangement uses TRBV11-2 and TRBJ1-1; the D gene is possibly TRBD1 (6 bases). V lost 1 base and J 1 base, leaving 16 bases between the germline ends. CDR3 length equals 17 residues. The germline CDR1 and CDR2 sequences are SGHAT and FQNNGV. The CDR3 coding sequence is TGTGCCAGCAGCTTAGTATCGGGGGGGCGAGGGAACACTGAAGCTTTCTTT. It specifies CASSLVSGGRGNTEAFF.

This clonotype has a handful of counts. This rearrangement joins TRBV5-5 to TRBJ2-2; TRBD1 aligns across 8 bases. J was trimmed by 7 bases and V by 4 bases; bases with no gene match: 9. Germline loops: CDR1 SGHKS, CDR2 YYEKEE (reference sequence). The CDR3 sequence is 15 residues long. Written as DNA, the CDR3 is TGTGCCAGCAGCCTGGACAGGGATGGAGTCGGGGAGCTGTTTTTT. Amino acid sequence: CASSLDRDGVGELFF.

There are many counts of this clonotype. The chain recombines TRBV3-1 with TRBJ1-2; no reliable D call. This CDR3 spans 11 amino acids. V gave up 2 bases and J gave up 6 bases, with 4 bases separating them. Germline CDR1 LGHDT, CDR2 YNNKEL (reference sequence). The CDR3 DNA reads as TGTGCCAGCAGCCAAAGGAATGGCTACACCTTC. Translated: CASSQRNGYTF. Full variable domain (rest looked up from reference TRBV3-1 and TRBJ1-2): DTAVSQTPKYLVTQMGNDKSIKCEQNLGHDTMYWYKQDSKKFLKIMFSYNNKELIINETVPNRFSPKSPDKAHLNLHINSLELGDSAVYFCASSQRNGYTFGSGTRLTVV.

With respect to this clonotype: A single base separates this from a much larger clone, so it may be a read error. V usage is TRBV6-5 and J usage is TRBJ2-1; no reliable D call. The V gene's germline CDR1 is MNHEY and CDR2 SVGAGI. V gave up 1 base and J gave up 9 bases, with 19 bases separating them. The CDR3 runs to 16 residues. The CDR3: CASSYYQVPTLSEQFF. CDR3 nucleotides: TGTGCCAGCAGTTACTACCAGGTTCCCACTCTCAGTGAGCAGTTCTTC.